These T cell receptor beta chains were read from a single sample in a study of T cells after yellow fever vaccination. One entry per CDR3 protein results from TCRdb running MiXCR on the 5' RACE reads. The sample carries 280,000 or so distinct CDR3 sequences, about 10% recorded once. This specimen consisted of CD4+ T cells sorted from PBMCs, obtained 5 days after the yellow fever booster vaccination. The receptors here all came from a young man who received the YFV17D yellow fever vaccine. The CDR3 runs from the conserved cysteine through the conserved F or W. Fields, in order: J gene, V gene, CDR3 length, clone size, D gene, CDR3 protein, CDR3 DNA. The D gene is left open where the match is weak. Clone size is given for some rows only: seen once, a few or many times, or a class if the clone is expanded.

TRBJ2-2 TRBV2 13 - TRBD1 CAKGTGYTGELFF TGTGCCAAGGGGACAGGATACACCGGGGAGCTGTTTTTT
TRBJ2-3 TRBV9 14 - TRBD2 CASCEERGTDTEYF TGTGCCAGCTGCGAAGAGCGGGGCACAGATACGGAGTATTTT
TRBJ2-1 TRBV25-1 15 few - CASSEGGTPYNEQFF TGTGCCAGCAGTGAAGGCGGGACCCCCTACAATGAGCAGTTCTTC
TRBJ2-1 TRBV19 12 - TRBD2 CARRGGGDEQFF TGTGCCAGGCGGGGGGGCGGAGATGAGCAGTTCTTC
TRBJ2-2 TRBV6-1 16 - - CASTLRRAGLGGELFF TGTGCCAGCACTCTGAGACGGGCGGGCTTAGGCGGGGAGCTGTTTTTT
TRBJ1-1 TRBV2 13 - - CASASSPGTEAFF TGTGCCAGCGCAAGTTCCCCGGGGACTGAAGCTTTCTTT
TRBJ1-5 TRBV6-5 17 - TRBD1 CASSPRTGTISNQPQHF TGTGCCAGCAGCCCCAGGACAGGGACGATAAGCAATCAGCCCCAGCATTTT
TRBJ1-5 TRBV28 15 - - CASSPRTISNQPQHF TGTGCCAGCAGTCCCCGGACAATTAGCAATCAGCCCCAGCATTTT
TRBJ2-3 TRBV19 15 - TRBD2 CASRGETPSTDTQYF TGTGCCAGTCGGGGGGAAACACCTAGCACAGATACGCAGTATTTT
TRBJ2-3 TRBV20-1 16 few - CSANSFQTGKTDTQYF TGCAGTGCCAATTCCTTCCAAACAGGGAAAACAGATACGCAGTATTTT
TRBJ1-5 TRBV5-5 13 - - CASSSMEGQPQHF TGTGCCAGCAGCTCTATGGAGGGGCAGCCCCAGCATTTT
TRBJ1-3 TRBV20-1 15 few - CSASKQLISGNTIYF TGCAGTGCTAGTAAGCAGCTCATCTCTGGAAACACCATATATTTT
TRBJ1-2 TRBV11-2 13 many - CASSSPQGYGYTF TGTGCCAGCAGCTCCCCCCAGGGTTATGGCTACACCTTC
TRBJ2-1 TRBV4-2 14 - TRBD2 CASCPSGGAFEQFF TGTGCCAGCTGTCCTAGCGGGGGGGCCTTTGAGCAGTTCTTC
TRBJ2-3 TRBV4-1 16 many TRBD2 CASSLEGAGVTDTQYF TGCGCCAGCAGCCTGGAGGGAGCGGGGGTCACAGATACGCAGTATTTT
TRBJ1-1 TRBV7-2 14 - - CASSFTGTGTEAFF TGTGCCAGCAGCTTTACAGGGACGGGTACTGAAGCTTTCTTT
TRBJ2-3 TRBV7-3 17 many - CASSLTSAGAGGGTQYF TGTGCCAGCAGCTTAACGTCGGCGGGGGCTGGAGGTGGTACGCAGTATTTT